A single sample is the source of the 23 T cell receptor beta chains below, sequenced in a study of T cell responses to AZD1222 COVID-19 vaccine. The assay was immunoSEQ multiplex PCR, and TCRdb's table has in-frame clones only and misses some. The sample has roughly 150,000 clones, around 90% seen once. Sequencing was performed on peripheral blood, taken on day 0 of AZD1222 vaccination. These receptor sequences come from an adult in good health.

V is TRBV4-2 and J is TRBJ1-1; perhaps TRBD1 as D (6 bases). CDR1 is LGHNA and CDR2 is YNFKEQ in the germline V gene. The CDR3 spans 15 residues. V dropped 1 base and J dropped 9 bases, with 18 bases sitting between them. CDR3 bases: TGTGCCAGCAGCCAAGCAAATCGGGGGGCTTGGAAAGCTTTCTTT. The encoded protein is CASSQANRGAWKAFF.

This clone was seen only a few times. V usage is TRBV7-3 and J usage is TRBJ1-1, with D maybe TRBD1 (6 bases). CDR3 length equals 15 residues. The V gene lost 3 bases and the J gene lost 7 bases, with 18 bases spanning the gap. Germline CDR1 SGHTA, CDR2 FQGTGA. The CDR3 loop reads CASSLISGGQGEAFF. The CDR3 nucleotides read TGTGCCAGCAGCTTGATTTCTGGGGGGCAGGGTGAAGCTTTCTTT.

The V call is TRBV6-6, the J call TRBJ1-1; D is uncertain. V gave up 8 bases and J gave up 8 bases, with 6 bases separating them. Germline loops: CDR1 MNHNY, CDR2 SVGAGI (reference sequence). There are 9 residues in the CDR3. This CDR3 reads CASDREAFF. In DNA, the CDR3 is TGTGCCAGCGATCGCGAAGCTTTCTTT.

J is TRBJ2-5 and V is TRBV18, with D unclear. The V gene lost 2 bases and the J gene lost 3 bases, with 4 bases spanning the gap. Germline V lookup: CDR1 KGHSH, CDR2 LQKENI. This CDR3 is built from 12 residues. As DNA, the CDR3 is TGTGCCAGCTCACCAGATGAAGAGACCCAGTACTTC. Translation: CASSPDEETQYF.

This sequence joins TRBV10-3 and TRBJ2-7; unclear D gene. The V gene lost 8 bases and the J gene lost 5 bases, with 13 bases spanning the gap. The CDR3 length is 12 residues. Germline assignment: CDR1 ENHRY and CDR2 SYGVKD. CDR3: CAIRLTADEQYF. The CDR3 bases are TGTGCCATCCGTCTTACAGCTGACGAGCAGTACTTC.

The genes are TRBV4-1 and TRBJ1-4; no definite D call. The CDR3 has 15 residues. Trimming removed 0 bases at V and 6 bases at J, with 11 bases between. CDR1 and CDR2 from the germline V gene are MGHRA and YSYEKL. In DNA, the CDR3 is TGCGCCAGCAGCCAAGATCTGGGTATTGATGAAAAACTGTTTTTT. It specifies CASSQDLGIDEKLFF.

V and J are TRBV7-6 and TRBJ1-2; TRBD1 agrees at 10 bases. The length of the CDR3 is 13 residues. Losses at the gene ends were 5 bases for V and 7 bases for J; bases not matched to a gene: 4. From germline, CDR1 is SGHVS and CDR2 FNYEAQ. The CDR3 loop reads CASSPRQGAGYTF. DNA of the CDR3: TGTGCCAGCAGCCCACGACAGGGGGCTGGCTACACCTTC.

The chain couples TRBV9 to TRBJ2-7; TRBD2 aligns across 7 bases. The CDR3 contains 14 residues. Germline assignment: CDR1 SGDLS and CDR2 YYNGEE. V shed 4 bases and J 5 bases; nucleotides not matched to a gene: 9. This CDR3 reads CASSLKSGVHEQYF. The CDR3 nucleotides read TGTGCCAGCAGCCTAAAGAGCGGGGTACACGAGCAGTACTTC.

V and J are TRBV2 and TRBJ1-6; TRBD1 is a possible D gene (5 bases). The CDR3 sequence is 15 residues long. V shed 6 bases and J shed 0 bases, with 9 bases lying between them. CDR1 and CDR2 (germline): SNHLY, FYNNEI. CDR3 sequence reads: CASRWGSSYNSPLHF. Here the CDR3 DNA reads TGTGCCAGCAGGTGGGGGAGCTCCTATAATTCACCCCTCCACTTT.

The CDR3 coding sequence is TGTGCCAGCAGTTACGGGACAGACCCAGTAAGGGAGACCCAGTACTTC. It yields the protein CASSYGTDPVRETQYF. The chain links TRBV6-6 to TRBJ2-5; TRBD1 aligns across 7 bases. This CDR3 spans 16 amino acids. In germline, CDR1 is MNHNY, CDR2 SVGAGI (reference sequence). Trimming at V came to 2 bases and at J to 5 bases, leaving 11 bases not matched to a gene.

CDR3 DNA: TGCAGTGCGAAAATGAACACTGAAGCTTTCTTT. Protein: CSAKMNTEAFF. The chain uses TRBV20-1 and TRBJ1-1; no firm D call. The CDR3 consists of 11 residues. Germline CDR1 is DFQATT and CDR2 is SNEGSKA (reference sequence). V was trimmed by 6 bases and J by 0 bases, leaving 5 bases between them.

This clone occurred once. V and J are TRBV27 and TRBJ2-5, with D tentatively TRBD1 (5 bases). V was trimmed by 0 bases and J by 4 bases, leaving 9 bases between them. CDR1 is MNHEY and CDR2 is SMNVEV in the germline V gene (reference sequence). The length of the CDR3 is 14 residues. CDR3 sequence reads: CASSLSKGSETQYF. The CDR3 coding sequence is TGTGCCAGCAGTTTATCTAAGGGGTCAGAGACCCAGTACTTC.

The CDR3 loop reads CASSSRDRANQPQHF. In DNA, the CDR3 is TGTGCCAGCAGCTCCCGGGACAGGGCTAATCAGCCCCAGCATTTT. This chain connects TRBV7-8 to TRBJ1-5; the match to TRBD1 covers 9 bases. Germline CDR1 is SGHVS and CDR2 is FQNEAQ. The CDR3 contains 15 residues. V dropped 4 bases and J dropped 4; count of bases not matched to a gene: 5.

The J gene is TRBJ1-2, the V gene TRBV6-6; 7 nucleotides match TRBD1. V trimming: 7 bases; J trimming: 0 bases; junction bases outside the gene matches: 5. The CDR3 runs 14 residues. In germline, CDR1 is MNHNY, CDR2 SVGAGI (reference sequence). CDR3 bases: TGTGCCAGCAAACCACAGGGGACTAACTATGGCTACACCTTC. Protein product: CASKPQGTNYGYTF.

The rearrangement links TRBV14 to TRBJ2-2; no definite D call. Germline V CDR1 and CDR2: SGHDN, FVKESK. The CDR3 consists of 14 residues. Trimming took 0 bases from V and 5 from J, leaving 7 bases between them. The CDR3 DNA reads TGTGCCAGCAGCCAAGACTGGGCGACCGGGGAGCTGTTTTTT. It codes for CASSQDWATGELFF.

The V gene is TRBV9, the J gene TRBJ2-5; 11 bases line up with TRBD2. Germline CDR1 and CDR2: SGDLS and YYNGEE. V dropped 0 bases and J dropped 0; count of bases not matched to a gene: 7. CDR3 length equals 18 residues. CDR3 nucleotides: TGTGCCAGCAGCGTAGCGGCTAGCGGGGGGAAGTACCAAGAGACCCAGTACTTC. It codes for CASSVAASGGKYQETQYF.

The CDR3 DNA sequence: TGTGCCAGCAGCTTAAACCCTCGTGAAGGGCGGGGAACTGAAGCTTTCTTT. Translating gives CASSLNPREGRGTEAFF. This chain uses TRBV7-3 with TRBJ1-1; no definite D call. CDR1 and CDR2 (germline): SGHTA, FQGTGA. The CDR3 loop spans 17 amino acids. Trimming shortened V by 1 base and J by 5 bases, and 20 bases separated the two germline ends.

The J gene is TRBJ1-5, the V gene TRBV9, with D hard to call. Germline values: CDR1 SGDLS, CDR2 YYNGEE. The CDR3 runs to 13 residues. Trimming left V 5 bases short and J 3 bases short, with 9 bases between. The chain's CDR3 is CASSHEDNQPQHF. DNA of the CDR3: TGTGCCAGCAGTCATGAAGACAATCAGCCCCAGCATTTT.

V and J are TRBV18 and TRBJ1-1, with TRBD1 identical over 10 bases. CDR3 size: 15 residues. V dropped 3 bases and J dropped 1; count of bases not matched to a gene: 2. Germline V gives CDR1 KGHSH, CDR2 LQKENI. The CDR3 nucleotides read TGTGCCAGCTCACCGAGACAGGGGGCGAACACTGAAGCTTTCTTT. Its protein product is CASSPRQGANTEAFF.

This chain connects TRBV18 to TRBJ2-1; 12 bases map to TRBD2. In germline, CDR1 is KGHSH, CDR2 LQKENI. The CDR3 consists of 16 residues. V dropped 2 bases and J dropped 4; count of bases not matched to a gene: 3. For the CDR3, the DNA is TGTGCCAGCTCACCAGTCCTAGCGGGGGGGTACAATGAGCAGTTCTTC. Protein product: CASSPVLAGGYNEQFF.

The V gene is TRBV5-8, the J gene TRBJ2-7, with TRBD1 identical over 12 bases. Trimming at V came to 4 bases and at J to 7 bases, leaving 12 bases not matched to a gene. The CDR3 contains 16 residues. Germline assignment: CDR1 SGHTS and CDR2 YDEGEE. The CDR3 reads CASSHILGQGAREQYF. In DNA, the CDR3 is TGTGCCAGCAGCCACATTCTGGGACAGGGGGCGAGAGAGCAGTACTTC.

The count of this clone is one. In DNA, the CDR3 is TGCGCCAGCAGCCTGCCCGGGACGAGCGAGCAGTACTTC. Translation gives CASSLPGTSEQYF. The chain combines TRBV5-1 with TRBJ2-7, with D perhaps being TRBD1 or TRBD2 (5 bases each). Trimming stripped 4 bases from V and 6 bases from J, with 14 bases between. The CDR3 is 13 residues long. Germline CDR1 reads SGHRS; CDR2 reads YFSETQ. Supplemented by reference TRBV5-1 and TRBJ2-7, the full variable domain reads KAGVTQTPRYLIKTRGQQVTLSCSPISGHRSVSWYQQTPGQGLQFLFEYFSETQRNKGNFPGRFSGRQFSNSRSEMNVSTLELGDSALYLCASSLPGTSEQYFGPGTRLTVT.

The rearrangement links TRBV6-5 to TRBJ1-1, with 8 bases identical to TRBD1. CDR1 is MNHEY, CDR2 SVGAGI, per germline. J gave up 4 bases and V 6 bases, and 7 bases lay outside the gene matches. The length of the CDR3 is 14 residues. The CDR3: CASSRGQGPTEAFF. Written as DNA, the CDR3 is TGTGCCAGCAGCCGCGGACAGGGCCCCACTGAAGCTTTCTTT.